A single sample is the source of the 26 T cell receptor beta chains below, sequenced in a study of Ad26.COV2.S vaccination and SARS-CoV-2 variants. Assay used: immunoSEQ multiplex PCR; TCRdb lists only in-frame clones, some missing. The table includes about 320,000 clones, about 85% detected once. The treatment was: 19 received Ad26.COV2.S at low or high dose, single or two shots; 5 received placebo; per-sample allocation not given. Collection of samples fell on day 63 after the first vaccine or placebo injection. This material consisted of peripheral blood, taken in a trial of Ad26.COV2.S vaccine versus placebo. The receptor set was obtained from a person aged 18 to 59 who received the Ad26.COV2.S COVID-19 vaccine or a placebo.

This rearrangement joins TRBV7-9 to TRBJ2-1; tentatively, D is TRBD2 (5 bases). Germline V gene lookup returns CDR1 SEHNR and CDR2 FQNEAQ (reference sequence). V gave up 0 bases and J gave up 5 bases, with 14 bases separating them. The CDR3 totals 16 residues. This CDR3 is CASSLATGSANNEQFF. DNA of the CDR3: TGTGCCAGCAGCTTAGCCACGGGATCGGCAAACAATGAGCAGTTCTTC.

The V and J genes are TRBV2 and TRBJ1-5; D remains unclear. V lost 4 bases to trimming and J lost 5 bases, with 3 bases between them. There are 11 residues in the CDR3. From germline, CDR1 is SNHLY and CDR2 FYNNEI. The chain's CDR3 is CASSGDQPQHF. CDR3 coding DNA: TGTGCCAGCAGTGGTGATCAGCCCCAGCATTTT.

This clone was observed a few times. The J gene is TRBJ1-6, the V gene TRBV6-5; 7 positions match TRBD1. The CDR3 is 15 residues long. CDR1 is MNHEY and CDR2 is SVGAGI in the germline V gene. The V segment lost 6 bases and the J segment 3 bases; nucleotides outside the gene matches: 5. The CDR3 here is CASSFGTVYNSPLHF. DNA of the CDR3: TGTGCCAGCAGCTTCGGGACAGTCTATAATTCACCCCTCCACTTT.

The chain couples TRBV23-1 to TRBJ2-7; TRBD1 matches at 9 bases. TRBV23-1 is placed among ORFs of uncertain function. This CDR3 is built from 16 residues. Trimming at V came to 2 bases and at J to 4 bases, leaving 9 bases not matched to a gene. This CDR3 is CASSQHGDRGDYEQYF. The CDR3 DNA reads as TGCGCCAGCAGTCAACACGGTGACAGGGGGGATTACGAGCAGTACTTC.

There are a few counts of this clone. The chain combines TRBV7-2 with TRBJ1-1; TRBD1 matches at 7 bases. The V segment lost 5 bases and the J segment 9 bases; nucleotides outside the gene matches: 9. This CDR3 region has 13 residues. Germline lookup yields CDR1 SGHTA and CDR2 FQGNSA. In DNA, the CDR3 is TGTGCCAGCAGCACTGACAGGGAGAGGAAAGCTTTCTTT. Protein: CASSTDRERKAFF.

This chain uses TRBV7-2 with TRBJ2-1, with D uncertain. Germline V lookup: CDR1 SGHTA, CDR2 FQGNSA. V dropped 5 bases and J dropped 1 base, with 12 bases sitting between them. CDR3 size: 15 residues. The DNA of the CDR3 is TGTGCCAGCAGCCTCGACCTATCTTCCTACAATGAGCAGTTCTTC. Encoded protein: CASSLDLSSYNEQFF. Combining the CDR3 with reference TRBV7-2 and TRBJ2-1 gives the whole variable domain GAGVSQSPSNKVTEKGKDVELRCDPISGHTALYWYRQSLGQGLEFLIYFQGNSAPDKSGLPSDRFSAERTGGSVSTLTIQRTQQEDSAVYLCASSLDLSSYNEQFFGPGTRLTVL.

The V and J genes are TRBV27 and TRBJ1-6; D is perhaps TRBD1 (5 bases). Per germline, CDR1 MNHEY and CDR2 SMNVEV (reference sequence). V lost 0 bases and J lost 3, with 12 bases in between. The CDR3 runs to 17 residues. The CDR3, as DNA: TGTGCCAGCAGTTTATCGCAGGAGGGGTACTATAATTCACCCCTCCACTTT. Protein product: CASSLSQEGYYNSPLHF.

CDR3 amino acids: CASSLDSARGGYTEAFF. Here the CDR3 DNA reads TGTGCCAGCAGCTTAGATTCGGCCAGGGGAGGCTACACTGAAGCTTTCTTT. This chain links TRBV11-3 with TRBJ1-1; the D gene is possibly TRBD1 (6 bases). CDR3 size: 17 residues. CDR1 and CDR2 from the germline V gene are SGHNT and YENEEA. Trimming stripped 0 bases from V and 3 bases from J, with 17 bases between.

The chain carries TRBV5-5 and TRBJ1-3, with no clear D. The CDR3 extends over 13 amino acids. V was clipped by 0 bases and J by 2 bases, with 3 bases between them. Per the germline V gene, CDR1 is SGHKS and CDR2 is YYEKEE (reference sequence). The CDR3 DNA reads TGTGCCAGCAGCTTGGCAGCTGGAAACACCATATATTTT. Its translation is CASSLAAGNTIYF. The complete variable domain, with remaining parts taken from reference TRBV5-5 and TRBJ1-3, reads DAGVTQSPTHLIKTRGQQVTLRCSPISGHKSVSWYQQVLGQGPQFIFQYYEKEERGRGNFPDRFSARQFPNYSSELNVNALLLGDSALYLCASSLAAGNTIYFGEGSWLTVV.

The rearrangement links TRBV5-6 to TRBJ1-1; D ambiguous. Germline V gene sequence: CDR1 SGHDT, CDR2 YYEEEE. V was pared by 0 bases and J by 1 base, with 4 bases between. This CDR3 spans 13 amino acids. The CDR3 loop is CASSLAGNTEAFF. Here the CDR3 DNA reads TGTGCCAGCAGCTTGGCCGGGAACACTGAAGCTTTCTTT.

The CDR3 nucleotides read TGTGCCAGCAGCTTCTTTCAGGGCCCAGCCAAAAACATTCAGTACTTC. Its protein is CASSFFQGPAKNIQYF. The gene calls are TRBV7-9 and TRBJ2-4; possibly TRBD1 for D (5 bases). CDR3 length: 16 residues. V was trimmed by 3 bases and J by 0 bases, leaving 12 bases between them. Germline V gives CDR1 SEHNR, CDR2 FQNEAQ (reference sequence).

The V call is TRBV3-1 (or the pseudogene TRBV3-2), the J call TRBJ2-7; 9 nucleotides agree with TRBD1. Germline CDR1 reads LGHDT; CDR2 reads YNNKEL (reference sequence). CDR3 length: 12 residues. V lost 8 bases and J lost 6; bases outside the gene matches: 5. As DNA, the CDR3 is TGTGCCAGCCGGACAGGGGACGGCGAGCAGTACTTC. The encoded protein is CASRTGDGEQYF.

The chain is built from TRBV10-3 and TRBJ2-2; 9 nucleotides match TRBD2. The CDR3 is made up of 15 amino acids. CDR1 is ENHRY and CDR2 is SYGVKD in the germline V gene. Trimming removed 1 base from V and 4 bases from J; junction bases left unmatched: 1. The CDR3 DNA sequence: TGTGCCATCAGTGAGTTAGCGGGGGCCACCGGGGAGCTGTTTTTT. It specifies CAISELAGATGELFF.

This clone appeared a single time. CDR3 protein: CASTVEGGTEAFF. As DNA, the CDR3 is TGCGCCAGCACGGTGGAGGGAGGCACTGAAGCTTTCTTT. The chain is built from TRBV5-1 and TRBJ1-1; no clear D gene. Per the germline V gene, CDR1 is SGHRS and CDR2 is YFSETQ. V was shortened by 6 bases and J by 4 bases, with 13 bases between the two germline ends. CDR3 length equals 13 residues.

As DNA, the CDR3 is TGTGCCAGCAGCTCCGTCCCTAAAGGGGCGAATGAGCAGTTCTTC. It yields the protein CASSSVPKGANEQFF. The rearrangement uses TRBV7-6 and TRBJ2-1, with D tentatively TRBD1 (5 bases). Germline loops: CDR1 SGHVS, CDR2 FNYEAQ. Between the trimmed V and J ends, which lost 4 bases and 7 bases, there was a span of 17 bases. The CDR3 runs to 15 residues.

J is TRBJ2-3 and V is TRBV11-3, with D perhaps TRBD2 (6 bases). The CDR3 runs 16 residues. Trimming shortened V by 5 bases and J by 7 bases, and 22 bases separated the two germline ends. The germline V gene has CDR1 SGHNT and CDR2 YENEEA. This CDR3 reads CASSPPVGGATNTQYF. The CDR3 coding sequence is TGTGCCAGCAGCCCCCCGGTTGGCGGGGCTACAAATACGCAGTATTTT.

This clone was counted only a few times. The chain recombines TRBV19 with TRBJ1-3; D remains unclear. Germline values: CDR1 LNHDA, CDR2 SQIVND (reference sequence). This CDR3 has 13 residues. Trimming took 3 bases from V and 4 from J, leaving 7 bases between them. DNA for the CDR3: TGTGCCAGTAGTATGATGCGGGGAAACACCATATATTTT. It is translated as CASSMMRGNTIYF.

This chain uses TRBV11-3 with TRBJ1-2, with a weak D call TRBD1 (5 bases). V lost 0 bases, J lost 5 bases, and 13 bases lay in between. The CDR3 spans 15 residues. CDR1 SGHNT and CDR2 YENEEA come from the germline V gene. This CDR3 reads CASSLDGPEGYGYTF. The CDR3 nucleotides are TGTGCCAGCAGCTTAGATGGGCCCGAGGGGTATGGCTACACCTTC.

The chain links TRBV6-5 to TRBJ1-4, with TRBD1 identical over 7 bases. V lost 2 bases, J lost 8 bases, and 2 bases stayed unmatched. Germline V CDR1 and CDR2: MNHEY, SVGAGI. The CDR3 contains 13 residues. In DNA, the CDR3 is TGTGCCAGCAGTTACACGACAGGGGAAAAACTGTTTTTT. It encodes CASSYTTGEKLFF.

This clone appeared a few times. The chain is built from TRBV4-1 and TRBJ1-1, with TRBD1 identical over 7 bases. V lost 1 base and J lost 5; bases outside the gene matches: 7. The CDR3 covers 15 residues. Germline lookup yields CDR1 MGHRA and CDR2 YSYEKL. This CDR3 is CASSQGDREATEAFF. In nucleotides, the CDR3 is TGCGCCAGCAGCCAAGGTGACAGGGAAGCGACTGAAGCTTTCTTT.

This rearrangement joins TRBV19 to TRBJ2-2; possibly TRBD2 for D (7 bases). The germline gives CDR1 LNHDA, CDR2 SQIVND (reference sequence). This CDR3 is 16 amino acids long. V shed 3 bases and J shed 5 bases, with 16 bases lying between them. In DNA, the CDR3 is TGTGCCAGTAGTATCTGGGGGGGCGGTCGGACCGGGGAGCTGTTTTTT. Translated: CASSIWGGGRTGELFF.

The sample holds a few counts of this clone. The gene calls are TRBV7-9 and TRBJ1-1; D unclear. CDR3 length equals 13 residues. CDR1 is SEHNR and CDR2 is FQNEAQ in the germline V gene (reference sequence). Between the trimmed V and J ends, which lost 3 bases and 1 base, there was a span of 6 bases. CDR3 sequence (DNA): TGTGCCAGCAGCTTCCACTGGAACACTGAAGCTTTCTTT. Its translation: CASSFHWNTEAFF.

The genes are TRBV4-1 and TRBJ2-2; D may match TRBD1 or TRBD2 (7 bases each). The CDR3 totals 15 residues. Deletions cut 7 bases from V and 0 bases from J, with 12 bases between. Germline V gene sequence: CDR1 MGHRA, CDR2 YSYEKL. The CDR3 spells CASTQGGANTGELFF. The CDR3 DNA sequence: TGCGCCAGCACCCAGGGGGGGGCGAACACCGGGGAGCTGTTTTTT.

J is TRBJ1-2 and V is TRBV4-1, with TRBD1 as a possible D gene (6 bases). The CDR3 is 17 amino acids. V dropped 0 bases and J dropped 8 bases, with 22 bases sitting between them. Germline CDR1 MGHRA, CDR2 YSYEKL. CDR3 loop: CASSQEGRRGVGGGYTF. CDR3 nucleotide sequence: TGCGCCAGCAGCCAAGAGGGAAGAAGGGGCGTGGGGGGCGGCTACACCTTC.

V and J are TRBV28 and TRBJ2-6; 8 positions match TRBD1. CDR1 MDHEN and CDR2 SYDVKM come from the germline V gene. V dropped 5 bases and J dropped 5; count of bases not matched to a gene: 5. This CDR3 is 15 amino acids long. CDR3 region: CASSPGQAWANVLTF. CDR3 bases: TGTGCCAGCAGTCCGGGACAGGCGTGGGCCAACGTCCTGACTTTC. Drawing the rest from reference TRBV28 and TRBJ2-6, the complete variable domain is DVKVTQSSRYLVKRTGEKVFLECVQDMDHENMFWYRQDPGLGLRLIYFSYDVKMKEKGDIPEGYSVSREKKERFSLILESASTNQTSMYLCASSPGQAWANVLTFGAGSRLTVL.

The chain employs TRBV11-2 and TRBJ2-7; perhaps TRBD1 as D (6 bases). The CDR3 loop spans 15 amino acids. The ends were cut back, 2 bases at V and 5 bases at J, with 16 bases in the middle. Looked up from germline, CDR1 is SGHAT and CDR2 is FQNNGV. Here the CDR3 DNA reads TGTGCCAGCAGCTTAATTGGCCAGGGGAGCAACGAGCAGTACTTC. Amino acids: CASSLIGQGSNEQYF.